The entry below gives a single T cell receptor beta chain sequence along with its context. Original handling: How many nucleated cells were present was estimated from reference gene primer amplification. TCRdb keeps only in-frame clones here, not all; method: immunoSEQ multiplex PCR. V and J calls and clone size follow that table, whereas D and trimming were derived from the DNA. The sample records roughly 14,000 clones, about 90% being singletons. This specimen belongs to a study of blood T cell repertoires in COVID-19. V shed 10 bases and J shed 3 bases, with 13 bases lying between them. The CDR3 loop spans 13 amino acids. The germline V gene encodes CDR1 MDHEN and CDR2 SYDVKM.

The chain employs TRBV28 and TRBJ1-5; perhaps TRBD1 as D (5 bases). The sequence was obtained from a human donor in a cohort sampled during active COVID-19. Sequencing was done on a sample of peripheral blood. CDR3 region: CATRWGVNQPQHF. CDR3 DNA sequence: TGTGCCACCCGATGGGGCGTCAATCAGCCCCAGCATTTT.